This T cell receptor (beta chain) stems from a study of prognosis after radiotherapy for stage I lung cancer. Background on the study: A handful of patients developed distant metastases (median around 7 months) after radiotherapy; 15 showed no significant progression.

CDR1 is KGHSH and CDR2 is LQKENI in the germline V gene. The V end was cut by 2 bases, the J end by 1 base, with 9 bases between. The CDR3 has 15 residues. This clonotype showed up many times. Genomic DNA was subjected to two-round multiplex PCR for amplification of TCR beta CDR3. Every TRBV and TRBJ gene had its own specific primer in first-round PCR. Each CDR3 protein gets one entry after TCRdb re-called the multiplex PCR reads with MiXCR. The data contain 11,000 to 15,000 distinct CDR3 sequences, about 32% of them seen just once; the ten biggest clones take up roughly an eighth. The chain employs TRBV18 and TRBJ2-1; TRBD1 might be the D (6 bases). The starting material was PBMCs, obtained before or after stereotactic body radiation therapy (not recorded which). The source is a donor aged 50 or older with non-small cell lung cancer. The CDR3 loop is CASSPKGDSYNEQFF. The DNA of the CDR3 is TGTGCCAGCTCACCAAAGGGGGATTCCTACAATGAGCAGTTCTTC.